The TCR beta chain under discussion was sequenced for a study of shared clonotypes between healthy human individuals. Study details: A donor's plate count was three for CD4 naive and three for CD4 memory; CD8 naive had two and CD8 memory one. Study-wide points: Tissue TCR repertoires likely differ from these blood-only repertoires.

As regards this clone: The antigen is unknown.

This CDR3 is 11 amino acids long. With 1 base removed from V and 8 bases from J, the gap between germline ends came to 6 bases. Per germline, CDR1 MNHNS and CDR2 SASEGT. The protocol was immunoSEQ multiplex PCR, while the TCRdb copy is restricted to in-frame clones and leaves out a portion. The sample holds approximately 1.5 million clones, roughly 98% seen once. Donors were healthy HIV-negative adults without recently reported acute infections or vaccinations. The clonotype originates from a man aged 25-45 years in good health. The chain uses TRBV6-1 and TRBJ2-7; unclear D gene. Sample: naive CD4+ T cells sorted from blood. As to subset: CD45RA+ positively selected. The CDR3 nucleotides read TGTGCCAGCAGTGAAGGGGTACAGCAGTACTTC. Translating gives CASSEGVQQYF.